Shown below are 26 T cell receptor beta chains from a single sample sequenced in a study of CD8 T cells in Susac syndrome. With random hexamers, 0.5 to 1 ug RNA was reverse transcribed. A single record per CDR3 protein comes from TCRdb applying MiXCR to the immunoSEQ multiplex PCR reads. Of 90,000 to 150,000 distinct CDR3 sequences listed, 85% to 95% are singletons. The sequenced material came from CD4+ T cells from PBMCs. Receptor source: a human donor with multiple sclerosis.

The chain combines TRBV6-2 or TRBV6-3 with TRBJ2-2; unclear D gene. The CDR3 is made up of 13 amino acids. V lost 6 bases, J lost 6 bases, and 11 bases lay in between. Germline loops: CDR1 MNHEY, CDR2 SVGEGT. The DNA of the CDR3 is TGTGCCAGCAGAAGAAGATTGCCCGGGGAGCTGTTTTTT. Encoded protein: CASRRRLPGELFF.

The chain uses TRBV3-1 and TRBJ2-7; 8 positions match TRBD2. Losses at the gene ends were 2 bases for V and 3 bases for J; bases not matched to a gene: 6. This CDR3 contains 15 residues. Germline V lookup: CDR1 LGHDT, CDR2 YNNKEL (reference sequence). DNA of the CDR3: TGTGCCAGCAGCCAACGGACTAGCTTTCACTACGAGCAGTACTTC. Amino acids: CASSQRTSFHYEQYF.

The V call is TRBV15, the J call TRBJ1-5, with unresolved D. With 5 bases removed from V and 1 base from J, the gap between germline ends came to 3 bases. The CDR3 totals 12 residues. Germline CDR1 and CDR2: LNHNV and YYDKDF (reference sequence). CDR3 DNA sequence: TGTGCCACCAGCCGGAGCAATCAGCCCCAGCATTTT. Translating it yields CATSRSNQPQHF.

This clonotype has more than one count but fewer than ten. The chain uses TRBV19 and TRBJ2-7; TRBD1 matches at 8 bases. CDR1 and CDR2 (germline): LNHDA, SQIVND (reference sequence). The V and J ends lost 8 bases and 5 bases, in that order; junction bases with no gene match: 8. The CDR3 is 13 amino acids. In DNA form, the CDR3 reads TGTGCCAGTTCGAGGCAGGGGGCTGACGAGCAGTACTTC. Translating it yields CASSRQGADEQYF.

DNA of the CDR3: TGCAGTGGCATCCCTAGGCGCGGCTACGAGCAGTACTTC. Encoded protein: CSGIPRRGYEQYF. The V call is TRBV20-1, the J call TRBJ2-7; D uncertain. There are 13 residues in the CDR3. Germline-derived CDR1 and CDR2 are DFQATT and SNEGSKA (reference sequence). V was shortened by 7 bases and J by 3 bases, with 16 bases between the two germline ends.

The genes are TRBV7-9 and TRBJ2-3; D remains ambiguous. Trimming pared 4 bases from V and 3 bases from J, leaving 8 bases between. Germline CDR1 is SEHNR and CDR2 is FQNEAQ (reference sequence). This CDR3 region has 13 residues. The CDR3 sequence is CASSSALTDTQYF. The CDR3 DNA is TGTGCCAGCAGCTCAGCTCTGACAGATACGCAGTATTTT.

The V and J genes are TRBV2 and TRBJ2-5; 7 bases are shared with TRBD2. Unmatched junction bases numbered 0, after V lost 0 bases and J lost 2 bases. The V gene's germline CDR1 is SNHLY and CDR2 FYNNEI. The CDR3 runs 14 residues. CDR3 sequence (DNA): TGTGCCAGCAGTGAAGCGGGAGGGCAAGAGACCCAGTACTTC. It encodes CASSEAGGQETQYF.

CDR3 nucleotides: TGTGCCAGCAGCTATTCAGGGAGCTATAATTCACCCCTCCACTTT. The encoded protein is CASSYSGSYNSPLHF. This rearrangement joins TRBV12-3 or TRBV12-4 to TRBJ1-6; D is possibly TRBD1 (5 bases). The CDR3 has 15 amino acids. The V and J ends lost 6 bases and 3 bases respectively, with 12 bases between them.

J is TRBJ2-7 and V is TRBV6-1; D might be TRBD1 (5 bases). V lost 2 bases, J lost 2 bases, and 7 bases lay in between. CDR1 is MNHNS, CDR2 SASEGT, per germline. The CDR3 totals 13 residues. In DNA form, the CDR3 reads TGTGCCAGCAGTGAAACAGGTACCTACGAGCAGTACTTC. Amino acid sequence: CASSETGTYEQYF.

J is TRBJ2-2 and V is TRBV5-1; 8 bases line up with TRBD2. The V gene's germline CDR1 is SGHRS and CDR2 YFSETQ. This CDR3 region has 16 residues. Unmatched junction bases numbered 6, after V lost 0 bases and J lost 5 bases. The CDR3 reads CASSLDSGGWTGELFF. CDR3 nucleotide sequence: TGCGCCAGCAGCTTGGACAGCGGGGGATGGACCGGGGAGCTGTTTTTT.

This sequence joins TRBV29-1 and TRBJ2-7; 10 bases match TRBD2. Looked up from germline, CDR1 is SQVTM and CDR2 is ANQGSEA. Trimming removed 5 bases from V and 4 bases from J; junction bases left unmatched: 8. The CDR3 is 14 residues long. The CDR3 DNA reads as TGCAGCGTTCGAAGCGGGGGGGCCAATTACGAGCAGTACTTC. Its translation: CSVRSGGANYEQYF.

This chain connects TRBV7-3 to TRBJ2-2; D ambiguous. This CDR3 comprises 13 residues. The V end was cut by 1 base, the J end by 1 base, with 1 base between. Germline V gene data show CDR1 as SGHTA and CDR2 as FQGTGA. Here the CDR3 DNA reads TGTGCCAGCAGCTTAATGAACACCGGGGAGCTGTTTTTT. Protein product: CASSLMNTGELFF. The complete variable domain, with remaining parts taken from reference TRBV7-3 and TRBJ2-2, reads GAGVSQTPSNKVTEKGKYVELRCDPISGHTALYWYRQSLGQGPEFLIYFQGTGAADDSGLPNDRFFAVRPEGSVSTLKIQRTERGDSAVYLCASSLMNTGELFFGEGSRLTVL.

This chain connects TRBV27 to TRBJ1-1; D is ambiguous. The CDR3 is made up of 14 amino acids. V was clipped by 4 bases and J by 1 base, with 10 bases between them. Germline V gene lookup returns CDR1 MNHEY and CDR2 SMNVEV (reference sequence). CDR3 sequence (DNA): TGTGCCAGCAGTTCCCGGGCGGGGAACACTGAAGCTTTCTTT. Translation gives CASSSRAGNTEAFF.

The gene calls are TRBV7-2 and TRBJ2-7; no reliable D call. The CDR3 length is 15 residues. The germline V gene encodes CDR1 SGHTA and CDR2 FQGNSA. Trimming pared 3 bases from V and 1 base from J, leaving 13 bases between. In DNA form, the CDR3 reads TGTGCCAGCAGCTTTTTAGCTGCCCCTTCCTACGAGCAGTACTTC. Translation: CASSFLAAPSYEQYF.

The CDR3 sequence: CASRRPGLASNEQFF. For the CDR3, the DNA is TGTGCCAGCAGGAGACCGGGACTAGCGTCCAATGAGCAGTTCTTC. The V gene is TRBV9, the J gene TRBJ2-1; 10 positions agree with TRBD2. The CDR3 runs to 15 residues. The J segment lost 6 bases and the V segment lost 5 bases, leaving 8 bases of the junction unmatched. Germline CDR1 SGDLS, CDR2 YYNGEE.

CDR3 coding DNA: TGTGCCAGCAGCTTAGTTCAGGCGTTCCAGGATACGCAGTATTTT. It codes for CASSLVQAFQDTQYF. The chain employs TRBV7-9 and TRBJ2-3; D gene unclear. The germline gives CDR1 SEHNR, CDR2 FQNEAQ (reference sequence). Trimming removed 1 base at V and 6 bases at J, with 14 bases between. The CDR3 has 15 amino acids.

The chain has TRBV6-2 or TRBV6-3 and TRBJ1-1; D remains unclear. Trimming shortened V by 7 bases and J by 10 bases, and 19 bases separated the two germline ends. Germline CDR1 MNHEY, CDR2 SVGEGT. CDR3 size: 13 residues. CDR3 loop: CASTRRTTPPAFF. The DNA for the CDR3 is TGTGCCAGCACTAGGAGGACCACCCCGCCAGCTTTCTTT.

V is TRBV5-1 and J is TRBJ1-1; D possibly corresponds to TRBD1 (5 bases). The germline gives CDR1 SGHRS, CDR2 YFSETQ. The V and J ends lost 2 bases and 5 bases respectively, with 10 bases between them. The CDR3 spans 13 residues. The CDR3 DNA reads TGCGCCAGCAGCTTTTCCCAGGGAACTGAAGCTTTCTTT. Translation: CASSFSQGTEAFF.

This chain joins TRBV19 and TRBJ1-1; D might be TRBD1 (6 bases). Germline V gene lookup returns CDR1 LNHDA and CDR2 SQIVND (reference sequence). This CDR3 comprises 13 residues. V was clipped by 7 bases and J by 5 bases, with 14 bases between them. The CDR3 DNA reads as TGTGCCAGTATACGTCGAGGGGGGACTGAAGCTTTCTTT. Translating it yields CASIRRGGTEAFF. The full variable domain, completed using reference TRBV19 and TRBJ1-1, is DGGITQSPKYLFRKEGQNVTLSCEQNLNHDAMYWYRQDPGQGLRLIYYSQIVNDFQKGDIAEGYSVSREKKESFPLTVTSAQKNPTAFYLCASIRRGGTEAFFGQGTRLTVV.

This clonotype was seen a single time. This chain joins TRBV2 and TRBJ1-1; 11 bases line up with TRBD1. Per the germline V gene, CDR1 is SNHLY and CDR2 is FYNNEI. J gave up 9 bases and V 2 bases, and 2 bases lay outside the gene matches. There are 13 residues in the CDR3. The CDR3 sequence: CASSEWTGGQAFF. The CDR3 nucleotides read TGTGCCAGCAGTGAATGGACAGGGGGCCAAGCTTTCTTT.

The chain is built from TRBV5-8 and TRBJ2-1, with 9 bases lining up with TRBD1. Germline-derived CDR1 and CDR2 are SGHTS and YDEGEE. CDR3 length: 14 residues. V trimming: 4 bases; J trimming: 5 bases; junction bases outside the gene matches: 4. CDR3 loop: CASSQGQGNNEQFF. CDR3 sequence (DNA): TGTGCCAGCAGCCAGGGACAGGGAAACAATGAGCAGTTCTTC.

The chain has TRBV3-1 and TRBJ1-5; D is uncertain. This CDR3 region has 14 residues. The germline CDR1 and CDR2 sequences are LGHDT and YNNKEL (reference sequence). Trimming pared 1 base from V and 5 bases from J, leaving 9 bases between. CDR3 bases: TGTGCCAGCAGCCAAGGCGGAATATATCAGCCCCAGCATTTT. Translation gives CASSQGGIYQPQHF.

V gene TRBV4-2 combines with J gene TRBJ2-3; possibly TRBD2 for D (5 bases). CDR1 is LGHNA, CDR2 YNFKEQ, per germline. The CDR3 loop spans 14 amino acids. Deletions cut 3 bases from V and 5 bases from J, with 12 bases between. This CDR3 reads CASSQTSSGDTQYF. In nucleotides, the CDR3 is TGTGCCAGCAGCCAGACGTCAAGCGGAGATACGCAGTATTTT.

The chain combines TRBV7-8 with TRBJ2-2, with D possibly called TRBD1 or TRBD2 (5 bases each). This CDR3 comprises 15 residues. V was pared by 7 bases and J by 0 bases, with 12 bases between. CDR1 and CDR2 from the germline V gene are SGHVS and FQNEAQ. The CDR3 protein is CASTAGTANTGELFF. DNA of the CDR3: TGTGCCAGCACGGCCGGGACGGCGAACACCGGGGAGCTGTTTTTT.

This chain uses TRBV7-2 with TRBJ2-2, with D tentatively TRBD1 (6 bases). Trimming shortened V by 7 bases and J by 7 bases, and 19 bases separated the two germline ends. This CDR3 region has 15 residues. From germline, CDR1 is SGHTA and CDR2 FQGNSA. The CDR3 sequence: CASTSSQGLNGELFF. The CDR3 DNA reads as TGTGCCAGCACCTCTAGTCAGGGGTTGAACGGGGAGCTGTTTTTT.

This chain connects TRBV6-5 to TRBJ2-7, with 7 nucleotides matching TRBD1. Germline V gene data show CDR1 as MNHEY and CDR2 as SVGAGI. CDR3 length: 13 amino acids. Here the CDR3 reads CVSKQYTRDRQYF. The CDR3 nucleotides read TGTGTCTCAAAGCAATATACCAGGGACAGGCAGTACTTC.